This is a list of T cell receptor beta chains from one sample in a study of shared clonotypes between healthy human individuals. Generated by immunoSEQ multiplex PCR, the TCRdb table keeps only in-frame clones and is missing some. The sample lists roughly 2.5 million clones, 85% to 95% occurring once. Input material: naive CD4+ T cells sorted from blood. These receptors were collected from a young man in good health. Both conserved end residues are trimmed from each CDR3. Fields, in order: J gene, V gene, CDR3 length, CDR3 protein.

j_call: TRBJ1-1; v_call: TRBV5-1; cdr3_length: 14; cdr3_aa: ASSSIPGQMNTEAF
j_call: TRBJ1-5; v_call: TRBV9; cdr3_length: 11; cdr3_aa: ASSVEQNQPQH
j_call: TRBJ1-6; v_call: TRBV5-1; cdr3_length: 14; cdr3_aa: ASSLAGVSYNSPLH
j_call: TRBJ2-1; v_call: TRBV10-2; cdr3_length: 12; cdr3_aa: ASSEAGKYNEQF
j_call: TRBJ2-4; v_call: TRBV5-4; cdr3_length: 15; cdr3_aa: ASSSSGGGATKNIQY
j_call: TRBJ1-3; v_call: TRBV28; cdr3_length: 13; cdr3_aa: ASNNPGQTGNTIY
j_call: TRBJ1-1; v_call: TRBV10-3; cdr3_length: 13; cdr3_aa: AISESGRQNTEAF
j_call: TRBJ1-6; v_call: TRBV12-1; cdr3_length: 9; cdr3_aa: ASSPSWGED
j_call: TRBJ1-4; v_call: TRBV5-1; cdr3_length: 14; cdr3_aa: ASSLGPGLSNEKLF
j_call: NA; v_call: TRBV20-1; cdr3_length: 9; cdr3_aa: SAKDRYEQY
j_call: TRBJ2-1; v_call: TRBV11-3; cdr3_length: 14; cdr3_aa: ASSLVAGATYNEQF
j_call: TRBJ2-7; v_call: TRBV7-2; cdr3_length: 10; cdr3_aa: ASSLSPIEQY
j_call: TRBJ1-3; v_call: TRBV19; cdr3_length: 14; cdr3_aa: ASRRLDLWSGNTIY
j_call: NA; v_call: TRBV30; cdr3_length: 11; cdr3_aa: AWSVGQRYEQY
j_call: TRBJ2-1; v_call: TRBV2; cdr3_length: 11; cdr3_aa: ASSRGRTGMQF
j_call: TRBJ1-1; v_call: TRBV5-1; cdr3_length: 15; cdr3_aa: ASSYSLQGAEDTEAF
j_call: TRBJ2-7; v_call: TRBV7-8; cdr3_length: 14; cdr3_aa: ASSLVLGPAAVEQY
j_call: TRBJ1-5; v_call: TRBV11-2; cdr3_length: 14; cdr3_aa: ASSWGTSDSNQPQH
j_call: TRBJ2-5; v_call: TRBV9; cdr3_length: 11; cdr3_aa: ASSVGGQETQY
j_call: TRBJ2-7; v_call: TRBV11-2; cdr3_length: 12; cdr3_aa: ASSLVQGTFEQY